Listed below are T cell receptor beta chains from one sample, sequenced in a study of shared clonotypes between healthy human individuals. Sequencing was performed with immunoSEQ multiplex PCR; in TCRdb, only in-frame clones are kept and a portion is missing. The table lists approximately 1,000,000 clones, about four fifths of them singletons. Input material: memory CD4+ T cells from PBMCs. The receptors stem from a man aged 18 to 29 in good health. Some clones in this sample may be carry-over from other donors' samples. Both conserved end residues are part of each CDR3. Fields, in order: J gene, clone size, V gene, D gene, CDR3 DNA, CDR3 protein. D genes are given only for firm matches. Expanded clones are given a class, and other clones once, few, many or no size at all.

TRBJ2-1,-,TRBV27,-,TGTGCCAGCAGTTTATCGAACTCCTTGCAAGGGCAGTTCTTC,CASSLSNSLQGQFF
TRBJ2-4,-,TRBV19,-,TGTGCCAGTAGCGAGGCGGGGAGGGGGAGGGCCTCTGGGGACATTCAGTACTTC,CASSEAGRGRASGDIQYF
TRBJ2-2,-,TRBV5-1,-,TGCGCCAGCAGCTTGGTGGAGACTGATGCCGGGGAGCTGTTTTTT,CASSLVETDAGELFF
TRBJ2-2,few,TRBV20-1,-,TGCAGTGCCCCTAGCACCGGGGAGCTGTTTTTT,CSAPSTGELFF
TRBJ1-5,few,TRBV28,TRBD1,TGTGCCAGCAGCCCCGGACAGGTGCCGTCTCTCCAGCATTTT,CASSPGQVPSLQHF
TRBJ2-3,-,TRBV10-3,-,TGTGCCATGGGGTCAGTGGGCACAGATACGCAGTATTTT,CAMGSVGTDTQYF
TRBJ2-7,-,TRBV28,TRBD2,TGTGCCAGCTCGGGAGGGGGTCATTACGAGCAGTACTTC,CASSGGGHYEQYF
TRBJ1-1,-,TRBV6-5,-,TGTGCCAGCAGGGGCACTCCCCTCTCCAGGGCTGAAGCTTTCTTT,CASRGTPLSRAEAFF
TRBJ2-3,-,TRBV4-3,-,TGCGCCAGCAGCCTGGGCAGTCGTCGGGATACGCAGTATTTT,CASSLGSRRDTQYF
TRBJ2-1,once,TRBV5-6,TRBD2,TGTGCCAGCAGCGGTGCAGCGGGGCTTTCCTACAATGAGCAGTTCTTC,CASSGAAGLSYNEQFF
TRBJ1-5,once,TRBV19,-,TGTGCCAGTAGTTATAGGGCAGGGGACAATCAGCCCCAGCATTTT,CASSYRAGDNQPQHF
TRBJ1-1,-,TRBV5-1,-,TGCGCCAGCAGCTTTAGCCGGGGGCACACTGAAGCTTTCTTT,CASSFSRGHTEAFF
TRBJ2-5,few,TRBV7-2,-,TGTGCCAGCAGCCAAGGCCGGGCCCAAGAGACCCAGTACTTC,CASSQGRAQETQYF
TRBJ1-2,few,TRBV5-4,TRBD1,TGTGCCAGCAGCTTGCCGAAGACAGGGGATGGCTACACCTTC,CASSLPKTGDGYTF
TRBJ1-2,-,TRBV4-2,-,TGTGCCAGCAGCCAAGATTTTCTCAGTCCCCGCTATGGCTACACCTTC,CASSQDFLSPRYGYTF
TRBJ2-2,-,TRBV19,-,TGTGCCAGTAGGGTGGTAGCGAGCACCGGGGAGCTGTTTTTT,CASRVVASTGELFF
TRBJ2-7,many,TRBV28,TRBD1,TGTGCCAGCAGCTCCGGGACAGATTTCCCCTACGAGCAGTACTTC,CASSSGTDFPYEQYF
TRBJ1-3,-,TRBV25-1,-,TGTGCCAGCAGTCTCGGGGGGGCCGGGAACACCATATATTTT,CASSLGGAGNTIYF
TRBJ2-3,-,TRBV2,-,TGTGCCAGCAGGGACGACACAGATACGCAGTATTTT,CASRDDTDTQYF
TRBJ1-5,-,TRBV7-2,-,TGTGCCAGCAGCTACGGACCCTCTCAGCCCCAGCATTTT,CASSYGPSQPQHF
TRBJ2-1,-,TRBV18,TRBD1,TGTGCCAGCTCACCACTGAAGGGGGCCCTCTCCTACAATGAGCAGTTCTTC,CASSPLKGALSYNEQFF
TRBJ2-7,few,TRBV21-1,-,TGTGCCAGCAGCAAACTTCGGGGACCCTTAAGGGGTACCTACGAGCAGTACTTC,CASSKLRGPLRGTYEQYF
TRBJ2-5,-,TRBV6-5,-,TGTGCCAGCAGCCCAGGTCGTTTGTACCAAGAGACCCAGTACTTC,CASSPGRLYQETQYF
TRBJ2-3,-,TRBV5-1,TRBD1,TGCGCCAGCAGCGGTCGGACAGGTGAAGATACGCAGTATTTT,CASSGRTGEDTQYF
TRBJ1-5,-,TRBV19,-,TGTGCCAGTAGCAAGTATACCGGTGGGGGCTTGGGTAGTCAGCCCCAGCATTTT,CASSKYTGGGLGSQPQHF
TRBJ1-4,-,TRBV30,-,TGTGCCTGGAGTGCCCTGACAGTTACTCCTGAAAAACTGTTTTTT,CAWSALTVTPEKLFF
TRBJ2-3,once,TRBV19,TRBD2,TGTGCCAGTAGTATAGGGGGCCAGCGGGGTTACACAGATACGCAGTATTTT,CASSIGGQRGYTDTQYF
TRBJ2-7,-,TRBV7-8,-,TGTGCCAGCAGCTCCGCAGGGCTCCGCGGCGAGCAGTACTTC,CASSSAGLRGEQYF
TRBJ2-7,once,TRBV2,-,TGTGCCAGCACCCAAGAAGGGGACCGATCCTACGAGCAGTACTTC,CASTQEGDRSYEQYF
TRBJ1-2,-,TRBV21-1,-,TGTGCCAGCAGCAAATGGGTTCCGGGCCTGGGAGGCTACACCTTC,CASSKWVPGLGGYTF
TRBJ2-7,-,TRBV7-6,-,TGTGCCAGCAGCTTAGGTCTGGACAGTCCGCCCTACGAGCAGTACTTC,CASSLGLDSPPYEQYF
TRBJ2-7,-,TRBV5-1,-,TGCGCCAGCAGAAGGAGCAGCTCCTACGAGCAGTACTTC,CASRRSSSYEQYF
TRBJ2-5,-,TRBV4-1,TRBD2,TGCGCCAGCAGCCAGTTCTTTCTGGCGGGAGGGGAAGAGACCCAGTACTTC,CASSQFFLAGGEETQYF